This T cell receptor (beta chain) was captured in a study of T cell responses to AZD1222 COVID-19 vaccine. Assay used: immunoSEQ multiplex PCR; TCRdb lists only in-frame clones, some missing. The data show 110,000 to 150,000 clones, with 80% to 90% seen just once and around 7.8% held by the top ten. This clone was recorded once. No antigen is known for it. Study outcomes and limitations: Among AZD1222 vaccinees, only five or six were seropositive at baseline. Rises in breadth and depth of Spike-specific TCRs came after two AZD1222 doses. Spike regions recognized by vaccine-associated CD4 TCRs spanned the protein, led by 160-218 and 743-854. Clonal diversity was possibly underestimated, and white British individuals and females predominated among donors.

The input for sequencing was peripheral blood, taken on day 0 of AZD1222 vaccination. The receptor was isolated from an adult in good health.

The CDR3: CASSVGEARGGYGYTF. CDR3 coding DNA: TGTGCCAGCAGTGTTGGAGAGGCACGGGGCGGCTATGGCTACACCTTC. The rearrangement joins TRBV2 to TRBJ1-2, with D perhaps TRBD1 (5 bases). Trimming pared 4 bases from V and 4 bases from J, leaving 19 bases between. This CDR3 region has 16 residues. The germline V gene has CDR1 SNHLY and CDR2 FYNNEI.